Shown below are 32 T cell receptor beta chains from a single sample sequenced in a study of T cell repertoires in cytomegalovirus infection. TCRdb itself ran the reads through MiXCR, one entry per CDR3 protein. The table includes some 180,000 distinct CDR3 sequences, less than 9.5% detected once. Sequencing was performed on PBMCs. The receptors were gathered from a human donor in good health (CMV status not recorded). Some clones in this sample may be carry-over from other donors' samples.

This clonotype was observed a few times. The chain links TRBV24-1 to TRBJ2-1; maybe TRBD2 (6 bases). CDR1 and CDR2 (germline): KGHDR, SFDVKD. The CDR3 totals 13 residues. Trimming left V 4 bases short and J 12 bases short, with 15 bases between. CDR3: CATSEPGTGPQFF. CDR3 DNA sequence: TGTGCCACCAGTGAACCCGGGACTGGCCCGCAGTTCTTC.

This clonotype was seen at least ten times. The V gene is TRBV11-3, the J gene TRBJ1-3; D remains ambiguous. V was cut by 6 bases and J by 3 bases, with 15 bases left in between. This CDR3 comprises 15 residues. Germline CDR1 reads SGHNT; CDR2 reads YENEEA. The CDR3 is CASSKGRNSGNTIYF. CDR3 DNA sequence: TGTGCCAGCAGTAAAGGACGGAACAGTGGAAACACCATATATTTT. Full variable domain (rest looked up from reference TRBV11-3 and TRBJ1-3): EAGVVQSPRYKIIEKKQPVAFWCNPISGHNTLYWYLQNLGQGPELLIRYENEEAVDDSQLPKDRFSAERLKGVDSTLKIQPAELGDSAVYLCASSKGRNSGNTIYFGEGSWLTVV.

A few counts support this clonotype. The chain carries TRBV20-1 and TRBJ2-5, with 10 bases fitting TRBD1. J lost 2 bases, V lost 6 bases, and 9 bases had no gene match. The CDR3 spans 15 residues. The V gene's germline CDR1 is DFQATT and CDR2 SNEGSKA (reference sequence). The CDR3 nucleotides read TGCAGTGCCAAAAATATGGGACAGGGGCAAGAGACCCAGTACTTC. Translating gives CSAKNMGQGQETQYF.

Worth noting for this clonotype: The junction differs from germline at one of its ends, possibly a read error. The rearrangement uses TRBV27 and TRBJ2-5; tentatively, D is TRBD1 or TRBD2 (6 bases each). The germline V gene encodes CDR1 MNHEY and CDR2 SMNVEV (reference sequence). CDR3 length: 16 amino acids. For the CDR3, the DNA is TGTGCCGGCAGTTGGAGGATGGGGGCCGCGGGGGAGACCCAGTACTTC. Encoded protein: CAGSWRMGAAGETQYF.

This clonotype has more than one count but fewer than ten. The rearrangement links TRBV7-9 to TRBJ2-7; perhaps TRBD2 as D (5 bases). The germline gives CDR1 SEHNR, CDR2 FQNEAQ (reference sequence). CDR3 length: 14 amino acids. With 7 bases removed from V and 2 bases from J, the gap between germline ends came to 15 bases. The CDR3 DNA is TGTGCCAGCACTACGACCGGGGTTCCCTACGAGCAGTACTTC. Translating gives CASTTTGVPYEQYF.

This clonotype was detected ten times or more. The chain couples TRBV28 to TRBJ1-3; tentative D call: TRBD1 (5 bases). The CDR3 spans 15 residues. Trimming took off 3 bases at V and 3 bases at J, with 12 bases between the two ends. Germline V gene data show CDR1 as MDHEN and CDR2 as SYDVKM. This CDR3 reads CASSFQGIVGNTIYF. In DNA form, the CDR3 reads TGTGCCAGCAGTTTTCAGGGAATTGTTGGAAACACCATATATTTT.

The chain uses TRBV30 and TRBJ1-2; 12 nucleotides line up with TRBD1. This CDR3 region has 17 residues. The ends lost 3 bases at V and 8 bases at J; junction bases unmatched: 16. Germline lookup yields CDR1 GTSNPN and CDR2 SVGIG (reference sequence). The CDR3 DNA follows: TGTGCCTGGAGCTACAGCGGGACAGGGGGCAGAGGGAAGGGCTACACCTTC. It codes for CAWSYSGTGGRGKGYTF.

This clonotype occurred a few times. The chain has TRBV12-3 or TRBV12-4 and TRBJ2-7; the D gene is possibly TRBD1 (6 bases). The ends were cut back, 4 bases at V and 4 bases at J, with 11 bases in the middle. The CDR3 has 13 amino acids. CDR3 protein: CASSYGQKYEQYF. CDR3 DNA: TGTGCCAGCAGTTACGGACAGAAGTACGAGCAGTACTTC.

This clonotype was counted many times. This chain links TRBV7-7 with TRBJ2-5; 15 bases are a match to TRBD2. CDR3 length: 17 amino acids. The V segment lost 5 bases and the J segment 5 bases; nucleotides outside the gene matches: 9. In germline, CDR1 is SSHAT, CDR2 FNYEAQ (reference sequence). CDR3: CASSVGLAGGPGETQYF. CDR3 sequence (DNA): TGTGCCAGCAGCGTTGGACTAGCGGGGGGGCCGGGGGAGACCCAGTACTTC.

As to this clonotype: This could be a read error, since a much larger clone is one nucleotide away. V and J are TRBV12-3 or TRBV12-4 and TRBJ1-3; 7 nucleotides match TRBD1. Unmatched junction bases numbered 5, after V lost 6 bases and J lost 3 bases. This CDR3 is built from 14 residues. CDR3 coding DNA: TGTGCCAGCAGCCCGACAGGGAGTGGAAACACCATATATTTT. Its protein product is CASSPTGSGNTIYF.

There are many counts of this clonotype. The chain combines TRBV7-2 with TRBJ1-1, with TRBD1 identical over 7 bases. Trimming took 5 bases from V and 5 from J; bases not matched to a gene: 8. This CDR3 contains 14 residues. CDR1 and CDR2 from the germline V gene are SGHTA and FQGNSA. The CDR3 coding sequence is TGTGCCAGCAGCGAAAGACAGGGAGGGACTGAAGCTTTCTTT. Residues: CASSERQGGTEAFF.

This clonotype was detected a few times. This chain uses TRBV6-5 with TRBJ2-7; 9 bases fit TRBD2. Germline V lookup: CDR1 MNHEY, CDR2 SVGAGI. The junction had 5 bases not matched to a gene; V was cut back by 2 bases and J by 3 bases. CDR3 length equals 15 residues. The CDR3 loop is CASSYRDSGSYEQYF. The CDR3 DNA reads TGTGCCAGCAGTTACCGGGATAGCGGGAGCTACGAGCAGTACTTC.

The CDR3 loop is CASSLGGAGVTDTQYF. CDR3 nucleotide sequence: TGTGCCAGCAGCTTAGGTGGTGCGGGGGTAACAGATACGCAGTATTTT. J is TRBJ2-3 and V is TRBV11-2, with 7 bases fitting TRBD2. The CDR3 is made up of 16 amino acids. The junction had 7 bases not matched to a gene; V was cut back by 1 base and J by 3 bases. Germline assignment: CDR1 SGHAT and CDR2 FQNNGV.

This clonotype was recorded at least ten times. The V and J genes are TRBV12-3 or TRBV12-4 and TRBJ2-2; D may be TRBD2 (6 bases). Trimming left V 2 bases short and J 6 bases short, with 25 bases between. The CDR3 covers 19 residues. The CDR3 spells CASSLSRRGTVEEAGELFF. For the CDR3, the DNA is TGTGCCAGCAGTTTAAGCCGGCGGGGTACGGTTGAGGAGGCCGGGGAGCTGTTTTTT.

This clonotype was found many times. V and J are TRBV6-2 or TRBV6-3 and TRBJ1-3; D is ambiguous. Trimming left V 0 bases short and J 0 bases short, with 21 bases between. The CDR3 spans 20 residues. CDR1 and CDR2 (germline): MNHEY, SVGEGT. Here the CDR3 reads CASSYSSRNPTRYSGNTIYF. CDR3 DNA sequence: TGTGCCAGCAGTTACTCGAGCCGGAATCCGACCAGGTACTCTGGAAACACCATATATTTT.

This clonotype was counted only a few times. The rearrangement uses TRBV15 and TRBJ2-3, with 7 bases lining up with TRBD1. Germline CDR1 and CDR2: LNHNV and YYDKDF (reference sequence). The CDR3 spans 15 residues. Trimming at V came to 1 base and at J to 4 bases, leaving 5 bases not matched to a gene. The CDR3 DNA is TGTGCCACCAGCAGAGGAGGGCAGGGGGCAGATACGCAGTATTTT. The encoded protein is CATSRGGQGADTQYF.

The rearrangement links TRBV29-1 to TRBJ2-1, with D hard to call. The ends were cut back, 4 bases at V and 7 bases at J, with 14 bases in the middle. Germline V CDR1 and CDR2: SQVTM, ANQGSEA. The CDR3 covers 13 residues. CDR3 sequence reads: CSVVVPPVNEQFF. In nucleotides, the CDR3 is TGCAGCGTTGTGGTTCCCCCCGTGAATGAGCAGTTCTTC.

The chain has TRBV15 and TRBJ2-7; either TRBD1 or TRBD2 may fit D (5 bases each). In germline, CDR1 is LNHNV, CDR2 YYDKDF (reference sequence). With 9 bases removed from V and 2 bases from J, the gap between germline ends came to 14 bases. The CDR3 sequence is 13 residues long. CDR3 region: CATGRTETYEQYF. Here the CDR3 DNA reads TGTGCCACGGGACGGACCGAGACCTACGAGCAGTACTTC.

This clonotype occurred a few times. V usage is TRBV4-1 and J usage is TRBJ2-6; D gene unclear. The V end was cut by 0 bases, the J end by 0 bases, with 12 bases between. The germline V gene encodes CDR1 MGHRA and CDR2 YSYEKL. The CDR3 loop spans 18 amino acids. CDR3: CASSQDNPASSGANVLTF. The CDR3 DNA reads TGCGCCAGCAGCCAAGATAACCCAGCGAGCTCTGGGGCCAACGTCCTGACTTTC.

This clonotype has at least ten counts. The V and J genes are TRBV5-4 and TRBJ2-1, with no clear D. Germline CDR1 is SGHNT and CDR2 is YYREEE (reference sequence). V was shortened by 1 base and J by 4 bases, with 12 bases between the two germline ends. The CDR3 spans 15 residues. The CDR3 DNA is TGTGCCAGCAGCTTGAGCGCCGAAAGTTACAATGAGCAGTTCTTC. It is translated as CASSLSAESYNEQFF.

This clonotype was seen at least ten times. The V gene is TRBV20-1, the J gene TRBJ1-2; 7 bases agree with TRBD1. J gave up 4 bases and V 5 bases, and 13 bases lay outside the gene matches. The CDR3 contains 15 residues. Germline values: CDR1 DFQATT, CDR2 SNEGSKA (reference sequence). The CDR3 loop reads CSAPATGLTGYGYTF. The DNA for the CDR3 is TGCAGTGCTCCCGCGACAGGGCTGACTGGCTATGGCTACACCTTC.

Of note for this clonotype: Being one base from a much bigger clone, this may be a read error. The rearrangement joins TRBV10-3 to TRBJ2-3, with 7 nucleotides matching TRBD1. The CDR3 has 14 amino acids. Germline CDR1 is ENHRY and CDR2 is SYGVKD. The CDR3 DNA reads as TGTGCCATCAGTCAGACAGGGATCACAGATACGCATTATTTT. It translates to CAISQTGITDTHYF.

This clonotype showed up many times. The rearrangement uses TRBV7-8 and TRBJ2-3; 8 bases match TRBD2. CDR3 length: 15 amino acids. Germline trimming cut 5 bases from V and 1 base from J; bases unmatched to any gene: 5. From germline, CDR1 is SGHVS and CDR2 FQNEAQ. In nucleotides, the CDR3 is TGTGCCAGCAGCCCAGCGGGAGTCGGCACAGATACGCAGTATTTT. Translation: CASSPAGVGTDTQYF. Together with reference TRBV7-8 and TRBJ2-3, the CDR3 gives the full variable domain: GAGVSQSPRYKVAKRGQDVALRCDPISGHVSLFWYQQALGQGPEFLTYFQNEAQLDKSGLPSDRFFAERPEGSVSTLKIQRTQQEDSAVYLCASSPAGVGTDTQYFGPGTRLTVL.

Only a few counts were recorded for this clonotype. The rearrangement links TRBV29-1 to TRBJ1-2; 7 positions agree with TRBD1. Germline trimming cut 6 bases from V and 4 bases from J; bases unmatched to any gene: 11. In germline, CDR1 is SQVTM, CDR2 ANQGSEA. The CDR3 contains 14 residues. The CDR3 sequence: CSVIHPGQSYGYTF. CDR3 nucleotides: TGCAGCGTCATCCACCCGGGACAGAGCTATGGCTACACCTTC.

This clonotype has just a few counts. The genes are TRBV30 and TRBJ1-1, with D maybe TRBD1 (6 bases). This CDR3 comprises 13 residues. CDR1 and CDR2 (germline): GTSNPN, SVGIG (reference sequence). With 0 bases removed from V and 10 bases from J, the gap between germline ends came to 15 bases. CDR3 DNA: TGTGCCTGGAGTGTACGCGGGGGCGGGACAGCTTTCTTT. Protein product: CAWSVRGGGTAFF.

The rearrangement uses TRBV19 and TRBJ2-5, with 8 bases fitting TRBD1. J lost 3 bases, V lost 5 bases, and 5 bases had no gene match. The CDR3 is made up of 14 amino acids. Germline V gene data show CDR1 as LNHDA and CDR2 as SQIVND (reference sequence). The CDR3 sequence: CASSSRGLKETQYF. The CDR3, as DNA: TGTGCCAGTAGTTCCAGGGGGCTGAAAGAGACCCAGTACTTC.

This clonotype was counted a few times. The rearrangement links TRBV28 to TRBJ2-7; weak D call: TRBD2 (5 bases). Trimming took 6 bases from V and 3 from J, leaving 6 bases between them. This CDR3 comprises 11 residues. Germline CDR1 and CDR2: MDHEN and SYDVKM. The CDR3 loop is CASRGSYEQYF. CDR3 nucleotide sequence: TGTGCCAGCAGGGGGAGCTACGAGCAGTACTTC.

This clonotype was observed many times. The V gene is TRBV7-9, the J gene TRBJ2-1; no firm D call. Trimming took off 5 bases at V and 8 bases at J, with 10 bases between the two ends. The CDR3 is 12 amino acids. Germline V gene sequence: CDR1 SEHNR, CDR2 FQNEAQ (reference sequence). The CDR3, as DNA: TGTGCCAGCAGCCAGAGCGTGGATGAGCAGTTCTTC. Translated, it gives CASSQSVDEQFF.

This clonotype was seen repeatedly, ten times or more. The DNA for the CDR3 is TGTGCCAGCAGCCCGACGACTAGCGGGATAAAAAGGGAATCCTACAATGAGCAGTTCTTC. Translated, it gives CASSPTTSGIKRESYNEQFF. The chain carries TRBV7-3 and TRBJ2-1, with 11 bases that match TRBD2. The germline V gene has CDR1 SGHTA and CDR2 FQGTGA. The length of the CDR3 is 20 residues. Unmatched junction bases numbered 16, after V lost 5 bases and J lost 1 base. Together with reference TRBV7-3 and TRBJ2-1, the CDR3 gives the full variable domain: GAGVSQTPSNKVTEKGKYVELRCDPISGHTALYWYRQSLGQGPEFLIYFQGTGAADDSGLPNDRFFAVRPEGSVSTLKIQRTERGDSAVYLCASSPTTSGIKRESYNEQFFGPGTRLTVL.

This chain uses TRBV28 with TRBJ2-1; D unresolved. The CDR3 is made up of 11 amino acids. Germline loops: CDR1 MDHEN, CDR2 SYDVKM. The germline V and J ends were trimmed by 5 bases and 5 bases, with 4 bases remaining between them. The CDR3 region has the DNA TGTGCCAGCAGTCAACACAATGAGCAGTTCTTC. It specifies CASSQHNEQFF.

The rearrangement uses TRBV5-1 and TRBJ2-7, with no clear D. This CDR3 comprises 13 residues. Germline V gene sequence: CDR1 SGHRS, CDR2 YFSETQ. V lost 4 bases and J lost 2, with 10 bases in between. The CDR3 DNA is TGCGCCAGCAGCCCGGACCCCCCCTACGAGCAGTACTTC. It codes for CASSPDPPYEQYF. The entire variable domain, with the rest obtained from reference TRBV5-1 and TRBJ2-7, is as follows: KAGVTQTPRYLIKTRGQQVTLSCSPISGHRSVSWYQQTPGQGLQFLFEYFSETQRNKGNFPGRFSGRQFSNSRSEMNVSTLELGDSALYLCASSPDPPYEQYFGPGTRLTVT.

This clonotype turned up a few times. The genes are TRBV12-3 or TRBV12-4 and TRBJ1-2, with D unclear. V lost 4 bases and J lost 8, with 20 bases in between. The CDR3 consists of 15 residues. This chain's CDR3 is CASSSGISPSIGYTF. The DNA of the CDR3 is TGTGCCAGCAGTTCGGGGATTTCCCCTTCTATAGGCTACACCTTC.